Each of the 8 T cell receptor beta chains below was sequenced from the same sample in a study of radiation and T cells in renal cell carcinoma. Assay used: immunoSEQ multiplex PCR; TCRdb lists only in-frame clones, some missing. The sample includes 150,000 to 160,000 clones, around 90% of them seen just once. Specified time point: blood 2 weeks post-SBRT. The treatment denotes: 15 Gy SBRT to primary tumor, nephrectomy 4 weeks later. The material sequenced was blood, taken from a patient whose treatment included radiotherapy and nephrectomy. The receptors derive from a woman in her forties or fifties with renal cell carcinoma.

This clone was detected once. The genes are TRBV9 and TRBJ2-2, with D perhaps TRBD1 (8 bases). CDR1 and CDR2 (germline): SGDLS, YYNGEE. This CDR3 is 18 amino acids long. V was cut by 3 bases and J by 2 bases, with 20 bases left in between. This CDR3 reads CASSEGGVGQVNTGELFF. The DNA for the CDR3 is TGTGCCAGCAGCGAGGGAGGGGTGGGACAGGTAAACACCGGGGAGCTGTTTTTT.

The J gene is TRBJ1-1, the V gene TRBV5-1, with unresolved D. The V gene's germline CDR1 is SGHRS and CDR2 YFSETQ. With 4 bases removed from V and 0 bases from J, the gap between germline ends came to 10 bases. The CDR3 is 14 amino acids. The CDR3 bases are TGCGCCAGCAGCAGGAACCTGTTGAACACTGAAGCTTTCTTT. It is translated as CASSRNLLNTEAFF.

V and J are TRBV25-1 and TRBJ1-2; 7 bases agree with TRBD1. CDR3 length: 11 residues. Germline-derived CDR1 and CDR2 are MGHDK and SYGVNS. V was pared by 10 bases and J by 8 bases, with 7 bases of the junction left unmatched. The CDR3 sequence: CATRQGGGYTF. Here the CDR3 DNA reads TGTGCCACGCGACAGGGTGGCGGCTACACCTTC.

The J gene is TRBJ1-5, the V gene TRBV6-1, with D unclear. CDR1 MNHNS and CDR2 SASEGT come from the germline V gene. The CDR3 loop spans 15 amino acids. V was trimmed by 2 bases and J by 0 bases, leaving 8 bases between them. CDR3 DNA sequence: TGTGCCAGCAGTGAACTGTGGGCTAGCAATCAGCCCCAGCATTTT. As protein: CASSELWASNQPQHF.

The chain recombines TRBV19 with TRBJ2-2; D call uncertain. This CDR3 comprises 12 residues. Germline V gives CDR1 LNHDA, CDR2 SQIVND (reference sequence). Trimming shortened V by 3 bases and J by 4 bases, and 3 bases separated the two germline ends. The CDR3 sequence is CASSIRTGELFF. CDR3 DNA: TGTGCCAGTAGTATCCGCACCGGGGAGCTGTTTTTT.

The chain combines TRBV15 with TRBJ2-7, with D perhaps TRBD1 (6 bases). The CDR3 spans 13 residues. Trimming left V 0 bases short and J 4 bases short, with 7 bases between. The germline V gene encodes CDR1 LNHNV and CDR2 YYDKDF (reference sequence). The CDR3 DNA reads TGTGCCACCAGCAGAGACAGGGGTTACGAGCAGTACTTC. It translates to CATSRDRGYEQYF.

This clone was seen repeatedly, ten times or more. This sequence joins TRBV6-5 and TRBJ2-5, with 10 bases aligning to TRBD2. CDR1 is MNHEY and CDR2 is SVGAGI in the germline V gene. The V and J ends lost 6 bases and 6 bases, in that order; junction bases with no gene match: 10. CDR3 length: 15 residues. CDR3 region: CASSSTSGVEKTQYF. The CDR3 nucleotides are TGTGCCAGCAGCAGCACTAGCGGGGTCGAAAAGACCCAGTACTTC.

The chain joins TRBV5-4 to TRBJ1-2; D ambiguous. This CDR3 has 18 amino acids. Trimming pared 4 bases from V and 0 bases from J, leaving 22 bases between. CDR1 is SGHNT and CDR2 is YYREEE in the germline V gene (reference sequence). CDR3 protein: CASSPLPPAQEANYGYTF. CDR3 coding DNA: TGTGCCAGCAGCCCCCTCCCACCAGCCCAAGAAGCTAACTATGGCTACACCTTC.